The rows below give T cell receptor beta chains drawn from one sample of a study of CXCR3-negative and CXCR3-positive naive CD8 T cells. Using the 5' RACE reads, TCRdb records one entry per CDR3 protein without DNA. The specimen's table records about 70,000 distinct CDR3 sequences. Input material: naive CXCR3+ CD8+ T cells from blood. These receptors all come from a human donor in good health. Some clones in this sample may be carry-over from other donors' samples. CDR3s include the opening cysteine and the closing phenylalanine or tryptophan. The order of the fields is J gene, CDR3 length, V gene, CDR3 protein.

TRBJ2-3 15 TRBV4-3 CASSQDTAGTDTQYF
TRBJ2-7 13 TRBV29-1 CSVEDQQGYEQYF
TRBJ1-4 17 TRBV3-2 CASSQQGPDRYNEKLFF
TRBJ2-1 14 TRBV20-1 CSARGLTSYNEQFF
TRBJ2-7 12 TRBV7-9 CASSHGGNEQYF
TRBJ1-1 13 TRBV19 CASNQGTNTEAFF
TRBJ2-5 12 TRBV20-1 CSAMKRGETQYF
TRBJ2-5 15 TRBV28 CASSSLTSEQETQYF
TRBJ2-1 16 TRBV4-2 CASSLSALAAGGEQFF
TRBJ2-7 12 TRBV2 CASTGVSYEQYF
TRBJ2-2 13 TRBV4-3 CASSQDVAGELFF
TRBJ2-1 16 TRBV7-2 CASSQRLAGEYNEQFF
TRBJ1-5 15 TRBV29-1 CSVEEGEGGNQPQHF
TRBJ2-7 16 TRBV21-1 CASSHRGPGEYYEQYF
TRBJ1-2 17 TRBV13 CASSQTETGEAMDGYTF
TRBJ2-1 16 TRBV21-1 CASSNLRTGQRNEQFF